Many counts were recorded for the clone carrying this TCR beta chain. Its antigen is currently unknown. The sample comes from a study of human T cells and chemical hapten exposure. Study-wide background: It was small differences in pooled library volume that mainly caused per-sample TCR yields to vary.

Time point here: healthy volunteer bleed at 6 weeks. Unfractionated whole blood was the source from which total RNA was extracted. Library construction involved attaching unique molecular identifiers to individual cDNA molecules, which allowed quantitative, reproducible TCR counting. Authors' processing steps: Counting gave a median of around 96,000 TCRs per sample, with values ranging from 23,224 to 690,600. MiXCR was run by TCRdb on the RACE reads, yielding one entry per CDR3 protein. TCRdb, not the authors, supplied the V and J calls. Of about 79,000 distinct CDR3 sequences in the sample, under 10% were seen once. Whole-study findings and limits: DPC sensitization did not alter TCRs above 1 in 1000 frequency.

This TCR was sampled from a male donor in good health. Some clones in this sample may be carry-over from other donors' samples. Sequenced material: whole blood.

CDR3 bases: TGTGCCAGCAGTGAACGGGCTAGCGGGAAGAATGAGCAGTTCTTC. Its protein product is CASSERASGKNEQFF. This rearrangement joins TRBV2 to TRBJ2-1; 9 bases are shared with TRBD2. V gave up 2 bases and J gave up 7 bases; unmatched junction bases: 6. The CDR3 length is 15 residues. The V gene's germline CDR1 is SNHLY and CDR2 FYNNEI.